The 22 T cell receptor beta chains below all came from one sample that was sequenced in a study of Ad26.COV2.S vaccination and SARS-CoV-2 variants (dated by TCRdb to the early 2020s). Libraries were made using the immunoSEQ multiplex PCR assay. TCRdb took over this immuneACCESS table, retaining in-frame rearrangements with V and J assigned. Such tables are incomplete; in checked studies, under half of the missing clones stem from an unresolved V gene, and the remainder is unexplained. In this sample the table shows hundreds of thousands of clones, 80% to 90% of which occur a single time. The ten largest clones add up to approximately 5% of the sample. Taken with the paper, the label for treatment or condition translates to: some 19 received Ad26.COV2.S at low or high dose, single or two shots; a few received placebo; per-sample allocation not given. Repertoires of vaccine and placebo recipients were sequenced from samples collected on day 63 after the first injection.

This specimen consisted of peripheral blood, obtained in a trial of Ad26.COV2.S vaccine versus placebo. All receptors derive from a person aged 18-60 years who received the Ad26.COV2.S COVID-19 vaccine or a placebo.

The rearrangement links TRBV19 to TRBJ1-6; TRBD1 might be the D (5 bases). Per germline, CDR1 LNHDA and CDR2 SQIVND (reference sequence). The CDR3 runs 15 residues. V was pared by 3 bases and J by 3 bases, with 9 bases between. The CDR3 spells CASSIWDRYNSPLHF. The CDR3 DNA is TGTGCCAGTAGTATCTGGGACCGCTATAATTCACCCCTCCACTTT.

This clone was recorded once. The gene calls are TRBV7-8 and TRBJ2-1, with 10 positions matching TRBD2. From germline, CDR1 is SGHVS and CDR2 FQNEAQ. Trimming took 3 bases from V and 6 from J; bases not matched to a gene: 5. The CDR3 contains 15 residues. The CDR3 region has the DNA TGTGCCAGCAGCTTCCCAGCGGGGGGGCTCAATGAGCAGTTCTTC. Protein: CASSFPAGGLNEQFF.

In its sample, this clone was seen once. The chain has TRBV10-2 and TRBJ1-6; 9 positions agree with TRBD1. CDR1 is WSHSY, CDR2 SAAADI, per germline. V trimming: 6 bases; J trimming: 9 bases; junction bases outside the gene matches: 9. The CDR3 runs 15 residues. The CDR3 sequence: CASSWDRVGGSPLHF. For the CDR3, the DNA is TGCGCCAGCAGCTGGGACAGGGTCGGTGGTTCACCCCTCCACTTT.

The chain links TRBV2 to TRBJ1-4; unclear D gene. The CDR3 extends over 11 amino acids. From germline, CDR1 is SNHLY and CDR2 FYNNEI. V lost 6 bases to trimming and J lost 7 bases, with 6 bases between them. The CDR3 nucleotides are TGTGCCAGCAGGGGAAGTGAAAAACTGTTTTTT. Its translation: CASRGSEKLFF. Complete variable domain (other parts from reference TRBV2 and TRBJ1-4): EPEVTQTPSHQVTQMGQEVILRCVPISNHLYFYWYRQILGQKVEFLVSFYNNEISEKSEIFDDQFSVERPDGSNFTLKIRSTKLEDSAMYFCASRGSEKLFFGSGTQLSVL.

The V gene is TRBV12-5, the J gene TRBJ2-1, with D maybe TRBD1 (5 bases). Germline CDR1 is LGHNT and CDR2 is FRNRAP. The CDR3 contains 15 residues. The V end lost 7 bases, the J end lost 0 bases, and 13 bases lay between the germline ends. This CDR3 is CASVLPQGSYNEQFF. In DNA, the CDR3 is TGTGCTAGTGTTCTTCCCCAGGGCTCCTACAATGAGCAGTTCTTC.

The chain combines TRBV6-6 with TRBJ2-1, with 9 bases fitting TRBD2. In germline, CDR1 is MNHNY, CDR2 SVGAGI (reference sequence). The CDR3 contains 15 residues. With V trimmed by 6 bases and J by 2 bases, 5 bases remained unmatched. CDR3 nucleotide sequence: TGTGCCAGCAGACAAGCGGGAGGCCCCTACAATGAGCAGTTCTTC. This codes for CASRQAGGPYNEQFF.

The V and J genes are TRBV27 and TRBJ2-1, with D possibly matching TRBD1 (6 bases). This CDR3 is 14 amino acids long. The germline CDR1 and CDR2 sequences are MNHEY and SMNVEV (reference sequence). V was clipped by 8 bases and J by 7 bases, with 18 bases between them. The DNA of the CDR3 is TGTGCCAGCGGGGGTAGGGGGATTGGGAATGAGCAGTTCTTC. It codes for CASGGRGIGNEQFF.

The chain links TRBV19 to TRBJ2-7, with TRBD2 matching 7 bases. Germline V gene lookup returns CDR1 LNHDA and CDR2 SQIVND (reference sequence). V dropped 1 base and J dropped 2; count of bases not matched to a gene: 5. The CDR3 covers 15 residues. The CDR3: CASSIAAGRAYEQYF. CDR3 nucleotides: TGTGCCAGTAGTATAGCTGCAGGGAGGGCCTACGAGCAGTACTTC.

The chain has TRBV10-3 and TRBJ1-2; D remains unclear. Germline assignment: CDR1 ENHRY and CDR2 SYGVKD. V dropped 2 bases and J dropped 2 bases, with 9 bases sitting between them. The CDR3 spans 14 residues. CDR3 coding DNA: TGTGCCATCAGTGAGGCCGGGCCGAACTATGGCTACACCTTC. This encodes CAISEAGPNYGYTF.

This chain connects TRBV3-1 (or the pseudogene TRBV3-2) to TRBJ2-4, with TRBD2 matching 14 bases. CDR1 LGHDT and CDR2 YNNKEL come from the germline V gene (reference sequence). Losses at the gene ends were 4 bases for V and 3 bases for J; bases not matched to a gene: 11. The CDR3 loop spans 19 amino acids. The DNA for the CDR3 is TGTGCCAGCAGCCCGACGACTAGCGGGAGGGTTGTGATCAAAAACATTCAGTACTTC. Residues: CASSPTTSGRVVIKNIQYF.

CDR3 amino acids: CAWSVLKGGSCSNQPQHF. In DNA form, the CDR3 reads TGTGCCTGGAGTGTACTCAAGGGAGGCAGCTGTAGCAATCAGCCCCAGCATTTT. This chain links TRBV30 with TRBJ1-5, with unresolved D. CDR1 is GTSNPN and CDR2 is SVGIG in the germline V gene (reference sequence). This CDR3 spans 18 amino acids. Trimming removed 0 bases at V and 0 bases at J, with 18 bases between.

The V call is TRBV13, the J call TRBJ2-1; 7 nucleotides match TRBD1. The CDR3 is 13 residues long. Germline V gene sequence: CDR1 PRHDT, CDR2 FYEKMQ (reference sequence). The V segment lost 4 bases and the J segment 4 bases; nucleotides outside the gene matches: 1. Here the CDR3 DNA reads TGTGCCAGCAGCTCGGACAGGTACAATGAGCAGTTCTTC. This encodes CASSSDRYNEQFF.

The chain is built from TRBV5-1 and TRBJ2-1; possible D gene TRBD2, 7 bases. V was trimmed by 0 bases and J by 7 bases, leaving 11 bases between them. Germline V gives CDR1 SGHRS, CDR2 YFSETQ. This CDR3 has 14 residues. This CDR3 reads CASSLGEGVNEQFF. The CDR3 DNA reads TGCGCCAGCAGCTTGGGGGAGGGGGTGAATGAGCAGTTCTTC.

This chain links TRBV7-9 with TRBJ2-7, with D possibly TRBD1 on 5 matching bases. V shed 6 bases and J shed 7 bases, with 16 bases lying between them. Germline CDR1 SEHNR, CDR2 FQNEAQ (reference sequence). The CDR3 totals 13 residues. Here the CDR3 reads CASSSAGFREQYF. The CDR3 bases are TGTGCCAGCAGTTCCGCAGGGTTCCGGGAGCAGTACTTC.

This rearrangement joins TRBV7-8 to TRBJ2-1, with a weak D call TRBD2 (6 bases). CDR1 is SGHVS and CDR2 is FQNEAQ in the germline V gene. CDR3 length: 17 residues. The V gene lost 2 bases and the J gene lost 8 bases, with 22 bases spanning the gap. CDR3 DNA sequence: TGTGCCAGCAGCTTAATTTGGGGCGGGACTCGTCTGGATGAGCAGTTCTTC. Amino acid sequence: CASSLIWGGTRLDEQFF.

The chain couples TRBV5-5 to TRBJ2-7; D gene ambiguous. Germline loops: CDR1 SGHKS, CDR2 YYEKEE (reference sequence). CDR3 size: 13 residues. Trimming removed 2 bases at V and 6 bases at J, with 12 bases between. This chain's CDR3 is CASSFRSWGEQYF. Here the CDR3 DNA reads TGTGCCAGCAGCTTCAGGAGCTGGGGCGAGCAGTACTTC.

CDR3 sequence reads: CASSLDVGPNEKLFF. The CDR3 DNA sequence: TGTGCCAGCAGCTTAGACGTAGGCCCTAATGAAAAACTGTTTTTT. The gene calls are TRBV7-6 and TRBJ1-4, with unresolved D. Germline V gene lookup returns CDR1 SGHVS and CDR2 FNYEAQ. The germline V and J ends were trimmed by 1 base and 3 bases, with 9 bases remaining between them. The CDR3 runs 15 residues.

The chain carries TRBV4-3 and TRBJ2-3, with D perhaps matching TRBD1 (5 bases). The ends were cut back, 0 bases at V and 4 bases at J, with 8 bases in the middle. The length of the CDR3 is 14 residues. The germline CDR1 and CDR2 sequences are LGHNA and YSLEER. CDR3 in DNA: TGCGCCAGCAGCCAAGACCAGGGATCAGATACGCAGTATTTT. Translating it yields CASSQDQGSDTQYF.

This chain joins TRBV5-6 and TRBJ1-1, with D hard to call. CDR3 length: 10 amino acids. Trimming pared 0 bases from V and 8 bases from J, leaving 2 bases between. Germline V gene lookup returns CDR1 SGHDT and CDR2 YYEEEE. CDR3 in DNA: TGTGCCAGCAGCTTGGCAGAAGCTTTCTTT. Translating it yields CASSLAEAFF.

This clone was observed once. The gene calls are TRBV13 and TRBJ2-5, with 7 bases lining up with TRBD1. CDR3 size: 16 residues. V lost 5 bases and J lost 1; bases outside the gene matches: 10. CDR1 and CDR2 from the germline V gene are PRHDT and FYEKMQ (reference sequence). The CDR3 DNA reads TGTGCCAGCAGCCACGGGCGGACAGGCACCCAAGAGACCCAGTACTTC. Translated: CASSHGRTGTQETQYF.

The rearrangement joins TRBV29-1 to TRBJ2-1; D may be TRBD1 (6 bases). The V and J ends lost 4 bases and 8 bases respectively, with 18 bases between them. The CDR3 sequence is 14 residues long. Per germline, CDR1 SQVTM and CDR2 ANQGSEA. The CDR3 DNA reads TGCAGCGTTGCGACTCCCACAGGGAGCTATGAGCAGTTCTTC. Residues: CSVATPTGSYEQFF.

The chain employs TRBV28 and TRBJ2-1; possibly TRBD1 or TRBD2 for D (5 bases each). CDR3 size: 16 residues. Trimming took off 5 bases at V and 7 bases at J, with 21 bases between the two ends. CDR1 MDHEN and CDR2 SYDVKM come from the germline V gene. The CDR3 region has the DNA TGTGCCAGCAGTGAGGGCAGGGATCTGGATTGGAATGAGCAGTTCTTC. It is translated as CASSEGRDLDWNEQFF.